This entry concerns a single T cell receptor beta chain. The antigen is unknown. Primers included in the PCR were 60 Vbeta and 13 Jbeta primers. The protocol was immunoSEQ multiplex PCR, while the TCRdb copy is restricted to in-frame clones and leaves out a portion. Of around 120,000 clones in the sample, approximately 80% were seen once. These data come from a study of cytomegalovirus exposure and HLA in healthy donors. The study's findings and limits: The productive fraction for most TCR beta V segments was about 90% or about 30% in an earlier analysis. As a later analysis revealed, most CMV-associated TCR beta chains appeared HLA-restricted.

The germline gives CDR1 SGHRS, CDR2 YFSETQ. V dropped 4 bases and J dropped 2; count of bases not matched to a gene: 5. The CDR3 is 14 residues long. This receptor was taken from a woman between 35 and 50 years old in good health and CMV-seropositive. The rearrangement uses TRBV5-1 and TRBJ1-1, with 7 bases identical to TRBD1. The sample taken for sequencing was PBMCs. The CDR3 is CASSPQGTNTEAFF. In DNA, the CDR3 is TGCGCCAGCAGCCCACAGGGGACTAACACTGAAGCTTTCTTT.